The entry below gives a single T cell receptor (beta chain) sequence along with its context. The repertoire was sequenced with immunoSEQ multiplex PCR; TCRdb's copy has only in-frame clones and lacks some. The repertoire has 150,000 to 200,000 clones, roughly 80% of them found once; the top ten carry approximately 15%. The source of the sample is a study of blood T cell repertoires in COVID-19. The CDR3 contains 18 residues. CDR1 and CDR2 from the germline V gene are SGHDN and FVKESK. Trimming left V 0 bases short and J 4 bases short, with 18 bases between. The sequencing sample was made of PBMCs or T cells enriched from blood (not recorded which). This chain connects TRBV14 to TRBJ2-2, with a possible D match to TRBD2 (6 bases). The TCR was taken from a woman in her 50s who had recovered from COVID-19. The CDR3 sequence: CASSQEMTAGLITGELFF. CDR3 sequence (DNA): TGTGCCAGCAGCCAAGAAATGACTGCGGGGCTGATCACCGGGGAGCTGTTTTTT.